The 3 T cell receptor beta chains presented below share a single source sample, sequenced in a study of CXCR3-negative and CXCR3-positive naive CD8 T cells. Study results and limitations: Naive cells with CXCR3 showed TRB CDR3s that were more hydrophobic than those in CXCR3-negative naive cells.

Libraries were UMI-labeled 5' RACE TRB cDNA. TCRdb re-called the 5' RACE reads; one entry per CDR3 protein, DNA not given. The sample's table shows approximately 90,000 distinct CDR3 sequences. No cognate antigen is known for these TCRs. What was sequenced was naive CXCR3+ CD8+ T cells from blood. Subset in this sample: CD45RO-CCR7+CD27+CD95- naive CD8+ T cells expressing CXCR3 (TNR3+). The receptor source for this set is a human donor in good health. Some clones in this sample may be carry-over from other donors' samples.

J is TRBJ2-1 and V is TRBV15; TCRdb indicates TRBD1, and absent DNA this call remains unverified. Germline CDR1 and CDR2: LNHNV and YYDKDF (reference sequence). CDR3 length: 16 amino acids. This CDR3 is CATSRSSRVPGPEQFF. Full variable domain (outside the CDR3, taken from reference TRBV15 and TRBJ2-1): DAMVIQNPRYQVTQFGKPVTLSCSQTLNHNVMYWYQQKSSQAPKLLFHYYDKDFNNEADTPDNFQSRRPNTSFCFLDIRSPGLGDTAMYLCATSRSSRVPGPEQFFGPGTRLTVL.

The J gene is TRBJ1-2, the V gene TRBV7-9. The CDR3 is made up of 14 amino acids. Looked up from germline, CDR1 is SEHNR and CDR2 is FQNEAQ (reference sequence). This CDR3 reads CASSLALGEDGYTF. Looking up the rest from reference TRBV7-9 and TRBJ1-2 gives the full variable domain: DTGVSQNPRHKITKRGQNVTFRCDPISEHNRLYWYRQTLGQGPEFLTYFQNEAQLEKSRLLSDRFSAERPKGSFSTLEIQRTEQGDSAMYLCASSLALGEDGYTFGSGTRLTVV.

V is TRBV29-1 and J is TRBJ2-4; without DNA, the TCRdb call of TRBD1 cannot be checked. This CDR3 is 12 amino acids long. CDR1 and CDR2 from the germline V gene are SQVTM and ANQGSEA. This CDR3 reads CSVEGQGNIQYF.